A single sample is the source of the 5 T cell receptor beta chains below, sequenced in a study of CD8 T cells in Susac syndrome (dated by TCRdb to the late 2010s). The library relied on the immunoSEQ multiplex PCR assay. RNA was extracted using the RNeasy kit, and roughly 0.5 to 1 microgram was reverse transcribed with random hexamers. TCRdb applied fastp at Q25 and MiXCR to the public reads, then kept only in-frame beta chains. Rows with one shared CDR3 protein collapse into an entry with the most common genes and DNA. Counted in this sample were fewer than 300,000 distinct CDR3 sequences; around 83% of them appeared once. The ten biggest clones cover about 0.11% of the sample. The specimen sequenced was CD8+ T cells from PBMCs. The receptors stem from a human donor with multiple sclerosis.

The chain couples TRBV27 to TRBJ2-3, with D hard to call. V was cut by 5 bases and J by 4 bases, with 16 bases left in between. The CDR3 loop spans 15 amino acids. Germline CDR1 and CDR2: MNHEY and SMNVEV (reference sequence). CDR3 residues: CASSPRTFMADTQYF. The DNA for the CDR3 is TGTGCCAGCAGTCCCCGGACCTTTATGGCAGATACGCAGTATTTT.

The rearrangement links TRBV10-3 to TRBJ2-2, with TRBD2 matching over 7 bases. This CDR3 is built from 15 residues. Germline V gene sequence: CDR1 ENHRY, CDR2 SYGVKD. Trimming at V came to 1 base and at J to 6 bases, leaving 5 bases not matched to a gene. The CDR3 DNA is TGTGCCATCAGTGAGTTGGCGGGAGAATCCGGGGAGCTGTTTTTT. Amino acid sequence: CAISELAGESGELFF.

The rearrangement uses TRBV6-5 and TRBJ2-7, with 9 bases aligning to TRBD1. The CDR3 runs 14 residues. Per germline, CDR1 MNHEY and CDR2 SVGAGI. The junction had 4 bases not matched to a gene; V was cut back by 3 bases and J by 4 bases. The CDR3 bases are TGTGCCAGCAGTTATGGGACAGGGTTGTACGAGCAGTACTTC. Amino acids: CASSYGTGLYEQYF.

V is TRBV29-1 and J is TRBJ2-1; tentatively, D is TRBD2 (6 bases). Germline V lookup: CDR1 SQVTM, CDR2 ANQGSEA. V was pared by 3 bases and J by 0 bases, with 6 bases between. The CDR3 runs 13 residues. CDR3 nucleotide sequence: TGCAGCGTTGACGGGGGCTCCTACAATGAGCAGTTCTTC. This translates into CSVDGGSYNEQFF.

The sample holds one count of this clonotype. This chain uses TRBV10-3 with TRBJ2-1, with 7 bases fitting TRBD2. Germline trimming cut 2 bases from V and 0 bases from J; bases unmatched to any gene: 7. CDR1 ENHRY and CDR2 SYGVKD come from the germline V gene. The CDR3 covers 17 residues. CDR3 sequence: CAISEPSSGNSYNEQFF. Written as DNA, the CDR3 is TGTGCCATCAGTGAGCCCTCCAGCGGGAACTCCTACAATGAGCAGTTCTTC.